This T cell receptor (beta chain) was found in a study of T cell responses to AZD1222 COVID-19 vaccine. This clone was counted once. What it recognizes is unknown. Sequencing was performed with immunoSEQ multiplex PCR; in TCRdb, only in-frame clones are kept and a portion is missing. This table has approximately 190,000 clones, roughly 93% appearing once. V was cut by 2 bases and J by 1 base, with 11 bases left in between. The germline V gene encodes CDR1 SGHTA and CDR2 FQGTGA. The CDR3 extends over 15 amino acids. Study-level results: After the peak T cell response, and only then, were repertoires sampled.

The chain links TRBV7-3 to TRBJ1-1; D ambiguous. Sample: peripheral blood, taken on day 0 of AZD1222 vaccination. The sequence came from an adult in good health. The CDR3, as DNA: TGTGCCAGCAGCTTAGCGAGGGTCGAGAACACTGAAGCTTTCTTT. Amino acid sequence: CASSLARVENTEAFF.